Listed below are T cell receptor beta chains from one sample, sequenced in a study of blood T cell repertoires in COVID-19. Profiling relied on immunoSEQ multiplex PCR, and the TCRdb table lists in-frame clones only, not all of them. The repertoire has roughly 220,000 clones, about 80% of them found once; the top ten carry around 2.7%. Sequencing was done on a sample of peripheral blood. Receptor source: a woman aged 25 to 45 who had recovered from COVID-19. The CDR3 runs from the conserved cysteine through the conserved F or W. The D gene is left open where the match is weak. The size entry is marked missing in some rows and otherwise reads once, few, many or a size class.

D gene: -
V gene: TRBV11-2
J gene: TRBJ1-3
clone size: -
CDR3 DNA: TGTGCCAGCAGCTCCGTTAATTTCAGGGACTCTGGAAACACCATATATTTT
CDR3 protein: CASSSVNFRDSGNTIYF

D gene: -
V gene: TRBV12-3/TRBV12-4
J gene: TRBJ2-1
clone size: -
CDR3 DNA: TGTGCCAGCAGTACCCGTGGGACAAATGAGCAGTTCTTC
CDR3 protein: CASSTRGTNEQFF

D gene: -
V gene: TRBV27
J gene: TRBJ2-3
clone size: -
CDR3 DNA: TGTGCCAGCAGTGAGGACTTGGGCACAGATACGCAGTATTTT
CDR3 protein: CASSEDLGTDTQYF

D gene: TRBD1
V gene: TRBV3-1/TRBV3-2
J gene: TRBJ1-6
clone size: -
CDR3 DNA: TGTGCCAGCAGCCCTAAGACAGGGGGGTGGTCACCCCTCCACTTT
CDR3 protein: CASSPKTGGWSPLHF

D gene: -
V gene: TRBV5-1
J gene: TRBJ1-2
clone size: -
CDR3 DNA: TGCGCCAGCAGCCTGGGAATAGGCAGCGGGCGCCATGGCTACACCTTC
CDR3 protein: CASSLGIGSGRHGYTF

D gene: -
V gene: TRBV7-2
J gene: TRBJ2-2
clone size: -
CDR3 DNA: TGTGCCAGCAGCTTAGAGAAGCCGCGCGGCACCGGGGAGCTGTTTTTT
CDR3 protein: CASSLEKPRGTGELFF

D gene: -
V gene: TRBV30
J gene: TRBJ1-1
clone size: -
CDR3 DNA: TGTGCCTACCACCGGGGTCTGAACACTGAAGCTTTCTTT
CDR3 protein: CAYHRGLNTEAFF

D gene: -
V gene: TRBV18
J gene: TRBJ2-7
clone size: -
CDR3 DNA: TGTGCCAGCTCACCAGCGGGCTCGCCCACAGAGCAGTACTTC
CDR3 protein: CASSPAGSPTEQYF

D gene: TRBD2
V gene: TRBV3-1/TRBV3-2
J gene: TRBJ2-7
clone size: -
CDR3 DNA: TGTGCCAGCAGCCAACCCGGACTAGCGGGATATGACGAGCAGTACTTC
CDR3 protein: CASSQPGLAGYDEQYF

D gene: -
V gene: TRBV28
J gene: TRBJ2-3
clone size: -
CDR3 DNA: TGTGCCAGCAGTTTATCGGGAGCTGCGGGGGATACGCAGTATTTT
CDR3 protein: CASSLSGAAGDTQYF

D gene: TRBD1
V gene: TRBV7-2
J gene: TRBJ1-5
clone size: -
CDR3 DNA: TGTGCCAGCAGCTTAGGTTTGGGACAGGGGGGCAATCAGCCCCAGCATTTT
CDR3 protein: CASSLGLGQGGNQPQHF

D gene: TRBD1
V gene: TRBV30
J gene: TRBJ2-7
clone size: -
CDR3 DNA: TGTGCCTGGAGTGTACGGGACAGGGGGATATCCTACGAGCAGTACTTC
CDR3 protein: CAWSVRDRGISYEQYF

D gene: TRBD2
V gene: TRBV28
J gene: TRBJ2-7
clone size: -
CDR3 DNA: TGTGCCAGCCCACCCCGGAGTTTCCGGACTAGCAATTCCTACGAGCAGTACTTC
CDR3 protein: CASPPRSFRTSNSYEQYF

D gene: TRBD2
V gene: TRBV12-5
J gene: TRBJ2-1
clone size: -
CDR3 DNA: TGTGCTAGTGGTTTGGACCTAAGCCTAGCGGGTACGAATGAGCAGTTCTTC
CDR3 protein: CASGLDLSLAGTNEQFF

D gene: -
V gene: TRBV2
J gene: TRBJ1-5
clone size: -
CDR3 DNA: TGTGCCAGCAGTGATGGGGGGGGTCAGCCCCAGCATTTT
CDR3 protein: CASSDGGGQPQHF

D gene: TRBD1
V gene: TRBV28
J gene: TRBJ2-2
clone size: -
CDR3 DNA: TGTGCCAGCAGTGGATGGACAGGGCCGAACACCGGGGAGCTGTTTTTT
CDR3 protein: CASSGWTGPNTGELFF

D gene: -
V gene: TRBV10-1
J gene: TRBJ1-1
clone size: few
CDR3 DNA: TGCGCCAGCAGTGAGTCGATGTCAGGCATCACTGAAGCTTTCTTT
CDR3 protein: CASSESMSGITEAFF

D gene: -
V gene: TRBV24-1
J gene: TRBJ2-1
clone size: -
CDR3 DNA: TGTGCCACCAGTGATTCAGTCCGAGGAGATGAGCAGTTCTTC
CDR3 protein: CATSDSVRGDEQFF

D gene: -
V gene: TRBV10-3
J gene: TRBJ1-3
clone size: -
CDR3 DNA: TGTGCCAGCAGGACAGCCTCTGGAAACACCATATATTTT
CDR3 protein: CASRTASGNTIYF

D gene: -
V gene: TRBV10-2
J gene: TRBJ2-1
clone size: -
CDR3 DNA: TGCGCCAGCAGTGACTCGGCGGAAGGGCCGGGGAATGAGCAGTTCTTC
CDR3 protein: CASSDSAEGPGNEQFF

D gene: TRBD1
V gene: TRBV19
J gene: TRBJ2-7
clone size: many
CDR3 DNA: TGTGCCAGTAGTTTGTTTGGACAGGGAGGCGAGCAGTACTTC
CDR3 protein: CASSLFGQGGEQYF

D gene: TRBD1
V gene: TRBV11-2
J gene: TRBJ2-3
clone size: -
CDR3 DNA: TGTGCCAGCAGCACCCGGACAGGTCGCCCGACCACTAGCACAGATACGCAGTATTTT
CDR3 protein: CASSTRTGRPTTSTDTQYF

D gene: -
V gene: TRBV9
J gene: TRBJ1-2
clone size: -
CDR3 DNA: TGTGCCAGCAGCGTACAGGGGAACTATGGCTACACCTTC
CDR3 protein: CASSVQGNYGYTF

D gene: TRBD2
V gene: TRBV28
J gene: TRBJ2-3
clone size: once
CDR3 DNA: TGTGCCAGCAGCGGGACTAGCGAATACACAGATACGCAGTATTTT
CDR3 protein: CASSGTSEYTDTQYF

D gene: TRBD1
V gene: TRBV7-9
J gene: TRBJ2-7
clone size: -
CDR3 DNA: TGTGCCAGCAGCTTGGGGCTGGGGACAGGGGCCTACGAGCAGTACTTC
CDR3 protein: CASSLGLGTGAYEQYF

D gene: -
V gene: TRBV6-4
J gene: TRBJ2-1
clone size: -
CDR3 DNA: TGTGCCAGCAGTGACGGCGCGGGAAGGCCCTACAATGAGCAGTTCTTC
CDR3 protein: CASSDGAGRPYNEQFF

D gene: -
V gene: TRBV5-1
J gene: TRBJ1-1
clone size: -
CDR3 DNA: TGCGCCAGCAGCTTGGCGATCGGACAGTATGAAGCTTTCTTT
CDR3 protein: CASSLAIGQYEAFF

D gene: -
V gene: TRBV18
J gene: TRBJ2-2
clone size: -
CDR3 DNA: TGTGCCAGCTCACTAGATAGCGGAAACACCGGGGAGCTGTTTTTT
CDR3 protein: CASSLDSGNTGELFF

D gene: TRBD1
V gene: TRBV6-5
J gene: TRBJ1-2
clone size: -
CDR3 DNA: TGTGCCAGCATTCCCGGACAGGGGTATGGCTACACCTTC
CDR3 protein: CASIPGQGYGYTF

D gene: TRBD1
V gene: TRBV28
J gene: TRBJ1-4
clone size: -
CDR3 DNA: TGTGCCAGCAGTCCTTTCGGACAGGGGGCTCCTAATGAAAAACTGTTTTTT
CDR3 protein: CASSPFGQGAPNEKLFF

D gene: TRBD2
V gene: TRBV3-1/TRBV3-2
J gene: TRBJ2-1
clone size: -
CDR3 DNA: TGTGCCAGCAGCCCCCGCGCGGGAGGGTACTCCTACAATGAGCAGTTCTTC
CDR3 protein: CASSPRAGGYSYNEQFF

D gene: TRBD2
V gene: TRBV5-1
J gene: TRBJ2-3
clone size: -
CDR3 DNA: TGCGCCAGCAGCTTGTCTTTGAGGCTAGCGGCCACAGATACGCAGTATTTT
CDR3 protein: CASSLSLRLAATDTQYF

D gene: TRBD1
V gene: TRBV5-3
J gene: TRBJ1-5
clone size: -
CDR3 DNA: TGTGCCAGAAGCCTGGGACAGGGCTTAGGTCAGCCCCAGCATTTT
CDR3 protein: CARSLGQGLGQPQHF

D gene: -
V gene: TRBV9
J gene: TRBJ2-7
clone size: -
CDR3 DNA: TGTGCCAGCAGCCCAGGGGACTCCTACGAGCAGTACTTC
CDR3 protein: CASSPGDSYEQYF

D gene: -
V gene: TRBV3-1/TRBV3-2
J gene: TRBJ1-6
clone size: -
CDR3 DNA: TGTGCCAGCAGCCAAAAGGGACATTCCGGAGGTTCACCCCTCCACTTT
CDR3 protein: CASSQKGHSGGSPLHF

D gene: TRBD2
V gene: TRBV18
J gene: TRBJ2-5
clone size: -
CDR3 DNA: TGTGCCAGCTCACCAGCCGGGAGGTCCCAAGAGACCCAGTACTTC
CDR3 protein: CASSPAGRSQETQYF

D gene: TRBD1
V gene: TRBV3-1/TRBV3-2
J gene: TRBJ1-5
clone size: -
CDR3 DNA: TGTGCCAGCAGCCAGGTGGACAGGGGGCATCCAACCCAGCATTTT
CDR3 protein: CASSQVDRGHPTQHF

D gene: TRBD1
V gene: TRBV2
J gene: TRBJ2-2
clone size: -
CDR3 DNA: TGTGCCAGTCGGGACAGCAACACCGGGGAGCTGTTTTTT
CDR3 protein: CASRDSNTGELFF

D gene: TRBD2
V gene: TRBV27
J gene: TRBJ2-7
clone size: -
CDR3 DNA: TGTGCCAGCAGTTTGCTAGCGGGGGGGGCGGGCGAGCAGTACTTC
CDR3 protein: CASSLLAGGAGEQYF

D gene: TRBD2
V gene: TRBV19
J gene: TRBJ2-1
clone size: -
CDR3 DNA: TGTGCCAGGACTAGCGGGAGCCAAGGGTACAATGAGCAGTTCTTC
CDR3 protein: CARTSGSQGYNEQFF

D gene: -
V gene: TRBV9
J gene: TRBJ2-2
clone size: once
CDR3 DNA: TGTGCCAGCAGCGGGCGACCAGGGTCCTCGAACACCGGGGAGCTGTTTTTT
CDR3 protein: CASSGRPGSSNTGELFF

D gene: -
V gene: TRBV15
J gene: TRBJ1-3
clone size: -
CDR3 DNA: TGTGCCACCAGCAGAGATCCAGGGCCCGGAAACACCATATATTTT
CDR3 protein: CATSRDPGPGNTIYF

D gene: -
V gene: TRBV28
J gene: TRBJ1-5
clone size: -
CDR3 DNA: TGTGCCAGCAGTGGGGAGGGGGACAAGAGACGCTACGATCAGCCCCAGCATTTT
CDR3 protein: CASSGEGDKRRYDQPQHF

D gene: TRBD1
V gene: TRBV10-2
J gene: TRBJ1-2
clone size: -
CDR3 DNA: TGCGCCAGCAGTGGGACAGGGCCTGGCTACACCTTC
CDR3 protein: CASSGTGPGYTF

D gene: -
V gene: TRBV9
J gene: TRBJ2-7
clone size: -
CDR3 DNA: TGTGCCAGCAGCGTAGGGTTCGTTGGGGAGCATACCTCCTACGAGCAGTACTTC
CDR3 protein: CASSVGFVGEHTSYEQYF